Presented here are 25 T cell receptor beta chains from one specimen sequenced in a study of prognosis after radiotherapy for stage I lung cancer. With two-round multiplex PCR, TCR beta CDR3 sequences were amplified from genomic DNA. It was primers specific to each TRBV and TRBJ gene that first-round PCR used. TCRdb re-derived calls from the multiplex PCR reads in MiXCR, one entry per CDR3 protein. The profile shows 10,000 to 15,000 distinct CDR3 sequences, 43% of them singletons. This specimen was PBMCs, taken before or after stereotactic body radiation therapy (not recorded which). The source of these receptors is a donor of 50 years or more with non-small cell lung cancer.

This clonotype is deemed medium-sized. The rearrangement links TRBV6-4 to TRBJ2-2; 8 bases map to TRBD1. The CDR3 has 16 amino acids. V shed 3 bases and J 5 bases; nucleotides not matched to a gene: 8. Germline V gene sequence: CDR1 MRHNA, CDR2 SNTAGT. The CDR3 DNA reads as TGTGCCAGCAGTGATGTCCGGGACAGGAGAACCGGGGAGCTGTTTTTT. Protein: CASSDVRDRRTGELFF.

About this clonotype: This is likely an artifact of a read error, given a far larger clone one base away. The V call is TRBV7-9, the J call TRBJ1-2; perhaps TRBD1 as D (6 bases). Trimming removed 5 bases at V and 3 bases at J, with 13 bases between. The CDR3 spans 14 residues. In germline, CDR1 is SEHNR, CDR2 FQNEAQ (reference sequence). CDR3: CASSRRYRDYGYTF. As DNA, the CDR3 is TGTGCCAGCAGCAGACGGTACAGGGACTATGGCTACACCTTC.

This clonotype appeared once. The chain employs TRBV10-3 and TRBJ2-1; TRBD2 agrees at 15 bases. Unmatched junction bases numbered 4, after V lost 10 bases and J lost 9 bases. The CDR3 is 13 amino acids. Per the germline V gene, CDR1 is ENHRY and CDR2 is SYGVKD. Here the CDR3 reads CATRTSGGGEQFF. In DNA form, the CDR3 reads TGTGCCACCCGGACTAGCGGGGGGGGTGAGCAGTTCTTC.

This clonotype is judged medium-sized. The CDR3 spells CASSRTSGELYEQYF. CDR3 nucleotides: TGTGCCAGCAGCAGAACTAGCGGGGAGCTCTACGAGCAGTACTTC. The chain uses TRBV27 and TRBJ2-7, with 10 nucleotides matching TRBD2. Germline V CDR1 and CDR2: MNHEY, SMNVEV (reference sequence). The CDR3 loop spans 15 amino acids. V shed 6 bases, J shed 3 bases, and the junction held 8 bases outside the gene matches.

The table lists this clonotype with many counts. The gene calls are TRBV5-6 and TRBJ1-2; perhaps TRBD1 as D (5 bases). V lost 4 bases to trimming and J lost 6 bases, with 13 bases between them. This CDR3 spans 13 amino acids. Germline CDR1 reads SGHDT; CDR2 reads YYEEEE. The CDR3 here is CASSGYRSDGYTF. The DNA for the CDR3 is TGTGCCAGCAGCGGTTACAGGTCGGATGGCTACACCTTC.

In this sample, this clonotype turned up many times. The chain joins TRBV12-3 or TRBV12-4 to TRBJ1-1, with TRBD1 as a possible D gene (5 bases). The V gene lost 4 bases and the J gene lost 2 bases, with 11 bases spanning the gap. The CDR3 sequence is 14 residues long. CDR3 DNA: TGTGCCAGCAGTTCGGTGACAGAAAACACTGAAGCTTTCTTT. This translates into CASSSVTENTEAFF.

This clonotype was observed once. CDR3 DNA sequence: TGCGCCAGCAGCGTTGCGCAGCCGGGACAGGGAAACGCCGGGGAGCTGTTTTTT. Translated: CASSVAQPGQGNAGELFF. The chain is built from TRBV5-1 and TRBJ2-2; 9 nucleotides match TRBD1. Unmatched junction bases numbered 16, after V lost 4 bases and J lost 6 bases. The germline CDR1 and CDR2 sequences are SGHRS and YFSETQ. This CDR3 has 18 residues.

This clonotype has ten or more counts. J is TRBJ2-7 and V is TRBV5-6, with 8 positions matching TRBD1. Germline lookup yields CDR1 SGHDT and CDR2 YYEEEE. The CDR3 has 15 residues. Trimming took 1 base from V and 7 from J; bases not matched to a gene: 10. DNA for the CDR3: TGTGCCAGCAGCTTGTATGGCAGGGGGCGGCCAGAGCAGTACTTC. Amino acids: CASSLYGRGRPEQYF.

The J gene is TRBJ2-7, the V gene TRBV24-1, with D possibly TRBD1 on 6 matching bases. Germline V gene data show CDR1 as KGHDR and CDR2 as SFDVKD. This CDR3 region has 12 residues. V was clipped by 1 base and J by 7 bases, with 7 bases between them. The CDR3 loop reads CATSDLGGEQYF. The CDR3 bases are TGTGCCACCAGTGATTTAGGGGGAGAGCAGTACTTC.

This clonotype has a count of ten or more. The chain has TRBV5-1 and TRBJ2-1, with D uncertain. The V end lost 4 bases, the J end lost 8 bases, and 19 bases lay between the germline ends. The CDR3 spans 15 residues. Per the germline V gene, CDR1 is SGHRS and CDR2 is YFSETQ. The CDR3 sequence is CASSQHPETRHEQFF. The DNA for the CDR3 is TGCGCCAGCAGCCAGCACCCTGAAACGAGGCATGAGCAGTTCTTC.

The V and J genes are TRBV18 and TRBJ1-4, with 7 bases identical to TRBD1. The V gene's germline CDR1 is KGHSH and CDR2 LQKENI. The CDR3 has 14 residues. With 2 bases clipped from V and 6 bases from J, the junction kept 3 bases outside the gene matches. CDR3: CASSPDRADEKLFF. CDR3 bases: TGTGCCAGCTCACCAGACAGGGCAGATGAAAAACTGTTTTTT.

The table lists this clonotype with many counts. The rearrangement joins TRBV5-5 to TRBJ2-7; D assignment may be TRBD1 or TRBD2 (6 bases each). The V end was cut by 3 bases, the J end by 9 bases, with 16 bases between. Per germline, CDR1 SGHKS and CDR2 YYEKEE (reference sequence). This CDR3 has 13 amino acids. CDR3 sequence reads: CASSSFGGDGQYF. The CDR3, as DNA: TGTGCCAGCAGCTCCTTCGGGGGCGATGGGCAGTACTTC.

Comment on this clonotype: A much larger clonotype is one base distant, so this may be a read error. The chain combines TRBV7-2 with TRBJ1-1; tentatively, D is TRBD1 (5 bases). Per the germline V gene, CDR1 is SGHTA and CDR2 is FQGNSA. This CDR3 is 14 amino acids long. Trimming took 5 bases from V and 6 from J, leaving 16 bases between them. The CDR3 DNA sequence: TGTGCCAGCAGCCTCACACCCGGGGGGTCTGAAGCTTTCTTT. Translation: CASSLTPGGSEAFF. Combining the CDR3 with reference TRBV7-2 and TRBJ1-1 gives the whole variable domain GAGVSQSPSNKVTEKGKDVELRCDPISGHTALYWYRQSLGQGLEFLIYFQGNSAPDKSGLPSDRFSAERTGGSVSTLTIQRTQQEDSAVYLCASSLTPGGSEAFFGQGTRLTVV.

The CDR3 DNA follows: TGTGCCAGCAGTGAAGGTGGGGGAGGGACTTCCTACGAGCAGTACTTC. This encodes CASSEGGGGTSYEQYF. The chain uses TRBV6-1 and TRBJ2-7; 7 nucleotides agree with TRBD2. The trim removed 1 base at V and 1 base at J, leaving 7 bases unmatched. The V gene's germline CDR1 is MNHNS and CDR2 SASEGT. The CDR3 spans 16 residues.

By sample fraction, this clonotype is medium-sized. The chain carries TRBV28 and TRBJ1-2, with D unclear. V was pared by 5 bases and J by 7 bases, with 8 bases between. The germline V gene encodes CDR1 MDHEN and CDR2 SYDVKM. The CDR3 has 11 residues. The CDR3 nucleotides are TGTGCCAGCAGTGGCCTTCGTGGCTACACCTTC. This encodes CASSGLRGYTF.

V usage is TRBV12-3 or TRBV12-4 and J usage is TRBJ2-1, with 10 bases matching TRBD2. CDR3 length: 19 amino acids. Trimming cost V 8 bases and J 7 bases; bases outside gene matches: 23. CDR3 nucleotides: TGTGCCAGCTTAGGGACGGTCGCGGAGGAGCGGGAGGGGAGGAATGAGCAGTTCTTC. This codes for CASLGTVAEEREGRNEQFF.

This clonotype was detected many times. This chain joins TRBV7-9 and TRBJ1-4; weak D call: TRBD1 (6 bases). CDR1 SEHNR and CDR2 FQNEAQ come from the germline V gene (reference sequence). CDR3 length: 15 amino acids. With 4 bases removed from V and 6 bases from J, the gap between germline ends came to 15 bases. The CDR3 DNA is TGTGCCAGCAGCTCCCGGGGGACATCGGATGAAAAACTGTTTTTT. This encodes CASSSRGTSDEKLFF.

CDR3 residues: CASSLVSQPGSYF. CDR3 in DNA: TGTGCCAGCAGCTTAGTTAGCCAGCCCGGGTCGTACTTC. This chain uses TRBV11-2 with TRBJ2-5; no reliable D call. CDR1 SGHAT and CDR2 FQNNGV come from the germline V gene. This CDR3 contains 13 residues. V was pared by 1 base and J by 13 bases, with 16 bases between.

The CDR3 spells CASSSGDHYEQYF. CDR3 DNA: TGCGCCAGCAGTAGCGGGGACCACTACGAGCAGTACTTC. J is TRBJ2-7 and V is TRBV10-1; 7 bases are shared with TRBD2. CDR1 WNHNN and CDR2 SYGVQD come from the germline V gene (reference sequence). The CDR3 runs to 13 residues. The junction had 4 bases not matched to a gene; V was cut back by 5 bases and J by 3 bases.

Points on this clonotype: A much more abundant neighbour one base away suggests this may be a read error. The CDR3 region has the DNA TGCAGTGCTAGAGTAATTCGGGGGGGGGGCGAGCAGTATTTC. It encodes CSARVIRGGGEQYF. V and J are TRBV20-1 and TRBJ2-7, with 8 bases identical to TRBD2. The CDR3 sequence is 14 residues long. From germline, CDR1 is DFQATT and CDR2 SNEGSKA (reference sequence).

A remark on this clonotype: This probably arose from a read error, given a far larger clone one base away. V usage is TRBV6-9 and J usage is TRBJ1-1; D remains unclear. This CDR3 comprises 11 residues. Trimming left V 3 bases short and J 6 bases short, with 5 bases between. The germline V gene encodes CDR1 MNHGY and CDR2 SVAAGI. The CDR3 bases are TGTGCCAGCAGTTACGGGTCTGAAGCTTTCTTT. Its protein product is CASSYGSEAFF.

This clonotype was detected ten times or more. The V and J genes are TRBV11-3 and TRBJ2-7; D is perhaps TRBD2 (6 bases). Germline assignment: CDR1 SGHNT and CDR2 YENEEA. The CDR3 loop spans 13 amino acids. The V end lost 5 bases, the J end lost 0 bases, and 8 bases lay between the germline ends. CDR3 loop: CASSPGLSYEQYF. In DNA form, the CDR3 reads TGTGCCAGCAGCCCGGGACTCTCCTACGAGCAGTACTTC.

This clonotype was detected many times. The chain combines TRBV5-1 with TRBJ2-3, with 9 bases that match TRBD2. The CDR3 consists of 14 residues. Per the germline V gene, CDR1 is SGHRS and CDR2 is YFSETQ. With 2 bases clipped from V and 5 bases from J, the junction kept 3 bases outside the gene matches. The CDR3, as DNA: TGCGCCAGCAGCTTATCACTAGCGGGAGATACGCAGTATTTT. Residues: CASSLSLAGDTQYF.

The table lists this clonotype with many counts. The chain joins TRBV28 to TRBJ1-5; the match to TRBD1 covers 7 bases. J gave up 3 bases and V 4 bases, and 9 bases lay outside the gene matches. Looked up from germline, CDR1 is MDHEN and CDR2 is SYDVKM. This CDR3 is built from 16 residues. CDR3 nucleotide sequence: TGTGCCAGCAGTTCGCTGAGACAGGGTACCAATCAGCCCCAGCATTTT. It yields the protein CASSSLRQGTNQPQHF.

By its share, this clonotype is medium-sized (0.01 to 0.1%). The CDR3 bases are TGTGCCACCAGTGATCCGGGGACAGGGGGCAGCTACGAGCAGTACTTC. This encodes CATSDPGTGGSYEQYF. The gene calls are TRBV24-1 and TRBJ2-7; 12 bases fit TRBD1. This CDR3 has 16 residues. The V segment lost 3 bases and the J segment 3 bases; nucleotides outside the gene matches: 5. In germline, CDR1 is KGHDR, CDR2 SFDVKD.